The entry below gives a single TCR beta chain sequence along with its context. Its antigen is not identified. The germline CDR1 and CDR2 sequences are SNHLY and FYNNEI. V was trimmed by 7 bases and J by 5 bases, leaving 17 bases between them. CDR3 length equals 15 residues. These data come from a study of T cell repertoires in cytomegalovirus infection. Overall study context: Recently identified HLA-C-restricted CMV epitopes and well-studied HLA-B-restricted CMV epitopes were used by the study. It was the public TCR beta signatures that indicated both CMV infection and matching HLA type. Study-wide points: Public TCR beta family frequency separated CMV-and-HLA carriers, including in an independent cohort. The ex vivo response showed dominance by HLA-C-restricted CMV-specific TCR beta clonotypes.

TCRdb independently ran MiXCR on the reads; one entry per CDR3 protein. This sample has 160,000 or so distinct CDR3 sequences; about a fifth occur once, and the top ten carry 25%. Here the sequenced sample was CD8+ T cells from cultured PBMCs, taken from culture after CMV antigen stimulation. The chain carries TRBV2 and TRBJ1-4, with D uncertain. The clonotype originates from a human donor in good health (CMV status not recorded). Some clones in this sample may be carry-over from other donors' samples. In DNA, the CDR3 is TGTGCCAGCATCGAAATTGACGGGAGAAATGAAAAACTGTTTTTT. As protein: CASIEIDGRNEKLFF.